The sequence of this TCR beta chain was determined in a study of metastatic and nonmetastatic thyroid tumors. Study-wide background: A comparison of repertoires was made across blood and tumor or nodule tissue from malignant and benign thyroid patients.

Study observations and caveats: Significantly higher TCR beta diversity was reportedly seen in malignant thyroid tumors than benign nodules, in blood and tumor.

Germline trimming cut 6 bases from V and 7 bases from J; bases unmatched to any gene: 7. This CDR3 has 14 amino acids. In germline, CDR1 is SGHRS, CDR2 YFSETQ. In the study's own analysis: A classifier for distant metastasis in papillary thyroid cancer was constructed using CDR3 differences observed across clinicopathological groups. Through MiXCR, TCRdb re-clonotyped the PCR reads. The V and J calls were determined by TCRdb, not by the authors. The table shows about 25,000 clones, with approximately 22% occurring only once. This clone has at least ten counts. Its antigen remains unknown. Not a single patient had been given any form of treatment at any point before undergoing thyroid surgery.

Sequencing used adjacent normal tissue. The origin of this receptor is a female donor with papillary thyroid cancer or a benign thyroid nodule (not recorded which). Some clones in this sample may be carry-over from other donors' samples. This sequence joins TRBV5-1 and TRBJ2-1; 10 bases align to TRBD2. The CDR3 spells CASTLAGALNEQFF. CDR3 coding DNA: TGCGCCAGCACCCTAGCGGGAGCATTGAATGAGCAGTTCTTC. The full variable domain, with the rest looked up from reference TRBV5-1 and TRBJ2-1, is KAGVTQTPRYLIKTRGQQVTLSCSPISGHRSVSWYQQTPGQGLQFLFEYFSETQRNKGNFPGRFSGRQFSNSRSEMNVSTLELGDSALYLCASTLAGALNEQFFGPGTRLTVL.